This T cell receptor (beta chain) is from a study of Tregs in tolerant kidney transplant recipients. Study information: CD4+CD25+CD127- cells came from approximately three-day belatacept mixed lymphocyte reactions, some with approximately 5-day graft donor restimulation. Antibodies separated recipient from donor cells.

TCRdb's copy holds only in-frame clones and misses some; the assay was immunoSEQ multiplex PCR. The table has about 19,000 clones, roughly 65% seen once; the top ten hold about 3.5%. The V gene's germline CDR1 is SGHNT and CDR2 YYREEE (reference sequence). V lost 2 bases and J lost 0; bases outside the gene matches: 11. The CDR3 runs to 19 residues. This clone was seen a single time. Its antigen remains unidentified. Points from the study as a whole: Biological reproducibility was not directly addressed in this study.

The V gene is TRBV5-4, the J gene TRBJ1-1, with 12 bases matching TRBD1. Material for sequencing was Tregs from blood cultured with allogeneic cells. The clonotype originates from a human donor in good health. The CDR3 bases are TGTGCCAGCAGCTTCATCCGGGACAGGGGGCCAGTCGTGAACACTGAAGCTTTCTTT. It encodes CASSFIRDRGPVVNTEAFF.